One sample yielded the 31 T cell receptor beta chains listed below, sequenced in a study of blood T cell repertoires in COVID-19. TCRdb keeps only in-frame clones here, not all; method: immunoSEQ multiplex PCR. The repertoire includes 90,000 to 120,000 clones, 80% to 95% of them detected once, and 1% to 1.5% sits in the top ten. Material: peripheral blood. These receptors were taken from a woman in her 30s with acute or convalescent COVID-19.

The rearrangement uses TRBV4-1 and TRBJ2-1; 7 nucleotides align to TRBD2. Germline values: CDR1 MGHRA, CDR2 YSYEKL. The CDR3 is made up of 14 amino acids. Losses at the gene ends were 8 bases for V and 0 bases for J; bases not matched to a gene: 4. CDR3 loop: CASGEGSSYNEQFF. In DNA, the CDR3 is TGCGCCAGCGGGGAGGGGAGCTCCTACAATGAGCAGTTCTTC.

V and J are TRBV9 and TRBJ2-1, with 7 bases matching TRBD2. This CDR3 is 16 amino acids long. V lost 0 bases and J lost 2; bases outside the gene matches: 5. Germline V gene data show CDR1 as SGDLS and CDR2 as YYNGEE. This CDR3 is CASSVEAGEAYNEQFF. The DNA of the CDR3 is TGTGCCAGCAGCGTAGAGGCGGGGGAGGCCTACAATGAGCAGTTCTTC.

The J gene is TRBJ1-2, the V gene TRBV28; 8 bases are a match to TRBD1. The V and J ends lost 3 bases and 6 bases, in that order; junction bases with no gene match: 12. The CDR3 extends over 16 amino acids. CDR1 MDHEN and CDR2 SYDVKM come from the germline V gene. The CDR3 DNA reads TGTGCCAGCAGTTTTCTATTCTCAGGGGGCAAAGATGGCTACACCTTC. Translating it yields CASSFLFSGGKDGYTF.

The chain links TRBV11-3 to TRBJ1-6, with no clear D. The V gene's germline CDR1 is SGHNT and CDR2 YENEEA. The CDR3 contains 15 residues. Trimming shortened V by 1 base and J by 1 base, and 5 bases separated the two germline ends. CDR3 DNA: TGTGCCAGCAGCTTAGGCAGATCCTATAATTCACCCCTCCACTTT. Translating gives CASSLGRSYNSPLHF.

This clone was picked up a small number of times. CDR3 DNA: TGTGCCAGCAGCTTCGGACTAGCGGGGCACAATGAGCAGTTCTTC. This encodes CASSFGLAGHNEQFF. This chain joins TRBV7-2 and TRBJ2-1; the match to TRBD2 covers 12 bases. Germline V gives CDR1 SGHTA, CDR2 FQGNSA. This CDR3 is built from 15 residues. The V segment lost 3 bases and the J segment 5 bases; nucleotides outside the gene matches: 2.

This chain connects TRBV5-1 to TRBJ2-5; TRBD2 matches at 8 bases. V lost 0 bases and J lost 5; bases outside the gene matches: 6. The germline gives CDR1 SGHRS, CDR2 YFSETQ. CDR3 length: 15 amino acids. The CDR3, as DNA: TGCGCCAGCAGCTTGGGAGGTAGCGGGAAGGAGACCCAGTACTTC. Protein product: CASSLGGSGKETQYF.

This chain connects TRBV27 to TRBJ2-1, with TRBD2 as a possible D gene (6 bases). V shed 10 bases and J shed 7 bases, with 11 bases lying between them. The CDR3 sequence is 11 residues long. Germline V gene data show CDR1 as MNHEY and CDR2 as SMNVEV (reference sequence). CDR3 region: CATGGVNEQFF. The CDR3 bases are TGTGCCACCGGAGGGGTTAATGAGCAGTTCTTC.

The chain employs TRBV2 and TRBJ2-6; the D gene is possibly TRBD1 (6 bases). The ends were cut back, 4 bases at V and 2 bases at J, with 9 bases in the middle. This CDR3 spans 15 amino acids. CDR1 is SNHLY, CDR2 FYNNEI, per germline. CDR3 bases: TGTGCCAGCAGTGGGGACAAAGCTGGGGCCAACGTCCTGACTTTC. Translating gives CASSGDKAGANVLTF. Full variable domain (remainder filled in from reference TRBV2 and TRBJ2-6): EPEVTQTPSHQVTQMGQEVILRCVPISNHLYFYWYRQILGQKVEFLVSFYNNEISEKSEIFDDQFSVERPDGSNFTLKIRSTKLEDSAMYFCASSGDKAGANVLTFGAGSRLTVL.

The chain employs TRBV29-1 and TRBJ2-5; 7 positions agree with TRBD2. This CDR3 has 15 residues. The V gene's germline CDR1 is SQVTM and CDR2 ANQGSEA. Losses at the gene ends were 1 base for V and 1 base for J; bases not matched to a gene: 6. CDR3 region: CSVEGGRESQETQYF. The CDR3 nucleotides are TGCAGCGTTGAAGGTGGGCGGGAGAGCCAAGAGACCCAGTACTTC.

The genes are TRBV6-5 and TRBJ1-2; the D gene is possibly TRBD1 (6 bases). The CDR3 length is 14 residues. The V gene's germline CDR1 is MNHEY and CDR2 SVGAGI. V dropped 0 bases and J dropped 8 bases, with 13 bases sitting between them. The CDR3 loop is CASSYSGAGEGYTF. CDR3 coding DNA: TGTGCCAGCAGTTACTCAGGGGCAGGGGAAGGCTACACCTTC.

V is TRBV5-1 and J is TRBJ1-3; D call uncertain. This CDR3 region has 19 residues. V was shortened by 0 bases and J by 0 bases, with 19 bases between the two germline ends. The germline CDR1 and CDR2 sequences are SGHRS and YFSETQ. Here the CDR3 reads CASSLGTAAFPHSGNTIYF. The CDR3, as DNA: TGCGCCAGCAGCTTGGGCACAGCTGCATTCCCCCACTCTGGAAACACCATATATTTT.

The V and J genes are TRBV4-2 and TRBJ1-1, with TRBD1 as a possible D gene (5 bases). The V and J ends lost 5 bases and 6 bases respectively, with 16 bases between them. The CDR3 consists of 14 residues. CDR1 is LGHNA and CDR2 is YNFKEQ in the germline V gene. The CDR3 DNA reads TGTGCCAGCAGCGACCTGGTGGGGGGTGCTGAAGCTTTCTTT. Encoded protein: CASSDLVGGAEAFF.

V gene TRBV28 combines with J gene TRBJ2-1; 8 bases agree with TRBD2. This CDR3 comprises 16 residues. The junction had 13 bases not matched to a gene; V was cut back by 6 bases and J by 6 bases. The germline V gene has CDR1 MDHEN and CDR2 SYDVKM. CDR3 residues: CASSQKPLRGGNEQFF. The CDR3 bases are TGTGCCAGCAGCCAAAAGCCCCTACGGGGGGGCAATGAGCAGTTCTTC.

The chain carries TRBV29-1 and TRBJ1-2; 7 bases map to TRBD1. This CDR3 region has 15 residues. V shed 7 bases, J shed 2 bases, and the junction held 13 bases outside the gene matches. In germline, CDR1 is SQVTM, CDR2 ANQGSEA. CDR3 sequence: CSARGGEAANYGYTF. CDR3 DNA sequence: TGCAGCGCCAGAGGGGGCGAGGCCGCAAACTATGGCTACACCTTC.

The CDR3 DNA follows: TGTGCCAGCAACCTCATGGGGGGATCGAACACTGAAGCTTTCTTT. Protein: CASNLMGGSNTEAFF. V is TRBV3-1 (or the pseudogene TRBV3-2) and J is TRBJ1-1, with D maybe TRBD1 (5 bases). The germline gives CDR1 LGHDT, CDR2 YNNKEL (reference sequence). The CDR3 covers 15 residues. V was trimmed by 7 bases and J by 1 base, leaving 16 bases between them.

The V call is TRBV5-4, the J call TRBJ1-2; 9 bases match TRBD1. J was trimmed by 4 bases and V by 4 bases; bases with no gene match: 8. The CDR3 is 15 residues long. Germline loops: CDR1 SGHNT, CDR2 YYREEE (reference sequence). The CDR3 here is CASSPETGGLYGYTF. The CDR3 nucleotides are TGTGCCAGCAGCCCCGAGACAGGGGGACTCTATGGCTACACCTTC.

The rearrangement joins TRBV27 to TRBJ1-1; a weak D match, TRBD1 (5 bases). V dropped 2 bases and J dropped 3 bases, with 13 bases sitting between them. CDR1 MNHEY and CDR2 SMNVEV come from the germline V gene (reference sequence). This CDR3 comprises 15 residues. The CDR3 protein is CASSLDGRVYTEAFF. The CDR3, as DNA: TGTGCCAGCAGTTTAGACGGCAGGGTTTACACTGAAGCTTTCTTT.

The rearrangement links TRBV7-9 to TRBJ2-7; D is possibly TRBD1 (5 bases). CDR3 length: 15 residues. The V gene lost 1 base and the J gene lost 2 bases, with 12 bases spanning the gap. Germline lookup yields CDR1 SEHNR and CDR2 FQNEAQ (reference sequence). DNA of the CDR3: TGTGCCAGCAGCTTAGTCGCAGGGTCCCCCTACGAGCAGTACTTC. Translating gives CASSLVAGSPYEQYF.

The rearrangement links TRBV4-3 to TRBJ1-2; D might be TRBD1 (6 bases). The CDR3 runs to 12 residues. Germline CDR1 LGHNA, CDR2 YSLEER. V was clipped by 8 bases and J by 6 bases, with 13 bases between them. CDR3 DNA sequence: TGCGCCAGCCACGACAGGTCCCATGGCTACACCTTC. It is translated as CASHDRSHGYTF.

This clone was counted once. The V gene is TRBV4-1, the J gene TRBJ2-5; TRBD2 agrees at 13 bases. V dropped 4 bases and J dropped 8; count of bases not matched to a gene: 7. CDR3 length: 15 residues. CDR1 and CDR2 (germline): MGHRA, YSYEKL. Written as DNA, the CDR3 is TGCGCCAGCAGCCCCCTGACTAGCGGGAGGCCCACCCAGTACTTC. This encodes CASSPLTSGRPTQYF.

This chain joins TRBV4-2 and TRBJ1-4, with D unresolved. CDR1 LGHNA and CDR2 YNFKEQ come from the germline V gene. The CDR3 consists of 13 residues. Trimming took off 0 bases at V and 8 bases at J, with 7 bases between the two ends. In nucleotides, the CDR3 is TGTGCCAGCAGCCAAGATAAGCGGGAAAAACTGTTTTTT. It is translated as CASSQDKREKLFF.

This sequence joins TRBV7-6 and TRBJ2-5; D is ambiguous. CDR1 and CDR2 (germline): SGHVS, FNYEAQ. This CDR3 has 16 amino acids. V lost 2 bases, J lost 1 base, and 14 bases lay in between. The CDR3 DNA sequence: TGTGCCAGCAGCTTATGGGCACCCAACGTCCAAGAGACCCAGTACTTC. The encoded protein is CASSLWAPNVQETQYF.

The gene calls are TRBV29-1 and TRBJ1-2; 9 nucleotides align to TRBD1. The CDR3 is 15 residues long. With 0 bases clipped from V and 5 bases from J, the junction kept 7 bases outside the gene matches. The V gene's germline CDR1 is SQVTM and CDR2 ANQGSEA. CDR3 sequence reads: CSVEEGTGLEYGYTF. The CDR3, as DNA: TGCAGCGTTGAAGAAGGGACAGGGCTTGAATATGGCTACACCTTC.

The V and J genes are TRBV10-3 and TRBJ2-2; no clear D gene. The CDR3 is 12 amino acids. CDR1 is ENHRY, CDR2 SYGVKD, per germline. CDR3 in amino acids: CAGATGTGELFF. The CDR3 region has the DNA TGTGCAGGCGCCACGGGCACCGGGGAGCTGTTTTTT.

The chain recombines TRBV2 with TRBJ1-1; possibly TRBD1 for D (5 bases). Trimming removed 4 bases from V and 5 bases from J, with 14 bases in between. This CDR3 region has 14 residues. The germline V gene has CDR1 SNHLY and CDR2 FYNNEI. CDR3 loop: CASSGGGLRTEAFF. CDR3 sequence (DNA): TGTGCCAGCAGTGGGGGGGGGTTAAGGACTGAAGCTTTCTTT.

This chain joins TRBV7-2 and TRBJ2-7, with 8 bases lining up with TRBD1. Germline CDR1 SGHTA, CDR2 FQGNSA. The CDR3 has 15 amino acids. J gave up 3 bases and V 1 base, and 5 bases lay outside the gene matches. The CDR3 sequence: CASSLVDRGGYEQYF. The DNA for the CDR3 is TGTGCCAGCAGCTTAGTTGACAGGGGAGGCTACGAGCAGTACTTC.

The V gene is TRBV11-3, the J gene TRBJ2-7; 8 bases are shared with TRBD1. With V trimmed by 5 bases and J by 1 base, 4 bases remained unmatched. In germline, CDR1 is SGHNT, CDR2 YENEEA. The CDR3 consists of 14 residues. The CDR3 DNA reads as TGTGCCAGCAGCCCCGGGACAGGTTCCTACGAGCAGTACTTC. Amino acids: CASSPGTGSYEQYF. Full variable domain (rest looked up from reference TRBV11-3 and TRBJ2-7): EAGVVQSPRYKIIEKKQPVAFWCNPISGHNTLYWYLQNLGQGPELLIRYENEEAVDDSQLPKDRFSAERLKGVDSTLKIQPAELGDSAVYLCASSPGTGSYEQYFGPGTRLTVT.

With regard to this clone: Other DNA sequences in this specimen translate into the identical CDR3. CDR3 sequence (DNA): TGCGCCAGCAGCTTGGAAGTCGAGGAGAACACTGAAGCTTTCTTT. This encodes CASSLEVEENTEAFF. The chain has TRBV5-1 and TRBJ1-1, with D uncertain. Germline values: CDR1 SGHRS, CDR2 YFSETQ. The germline V and J ends were trimmed by 0 bases and 1 base, with 10 bases remaining between them. This CDR3 comprises 15 residues. Full variable domain (outside the CDR3, taken from reference TRBV5-1 and TRBJ1-1): KAGVTQTPRYLIKTRGQQVTLSCSPISGHRSVSWYQQTPGQGLQFLFEYFSETQRNKGNFPGRFSGRQFSNSRSEMNVSTLELGDSALYLCASSLEVEENTEAFFGQGTRLTVV.

V is TRBV5-1 and J is TRBJ2-5; D might be TRBD2 (5 bases). This CDR3 has 14 residues. V dropped 2 bases and J dropped 4 bases, with 12 bases sitting between them. Looked up from germline, CDR1 is SGHRS and CDR2 is YFSETQ. CDR3 loop: CASSFGKGGETQYF. In DNA form, the CDR3 reads TGCGCCAGCAGCTTCGGGAAAGGAGGAGAGACCCAGTACTTC.

V usage is TRBV5-1 and J usage is TRBJ2-5; the D gene is possibly TRBD2 (7 bases). Between the trimmed V and J ends, which lost 4 bases and 5 bases, there was a span of 9 bases. Germline-derived CDR1 and CDR2 are SGHRS and YFSETQ. The CDR3 contains 12 residues. CDR3 nucleotides: TGCGCCAGCAGCCGGGGGGCGGAGACCCAGTACTTC. It yields the protein CASSRGAETQYF.

The chain employs TRBV7-6 and TRBJ1-4; D gene ambiguous. The CDR3 is 15 residues long. Germline V gene sequence: CDR1 SGHVS, CDR2 FNYEAQ. V lost 0 bases, J lost 4 bases, and 9 bases lay in between. CDR3: CASSLAQTNNEKLFF. The CDR3 nucleotides are TGTGCCAGCAGCTTAGCACAGACCAATAATGAAAAACTGTTTTTT. The variable domain in full, with the rest retrieved from reference TRBV7-6 and TRBJ1-4, is GAGVSQSPRYKVTKRGQDVALRCDPISGHVSLYWYRQALGQGPEFLTYFNYEAQQDKSGLPNDRFSAERPEGSISTLTIQRTEQRDSAMYRCASSLAQTNNEKLFFGSGTQLSVL.